This passage covers 27 T cell receptor beta chains from one sample sequenced in a study of regulatory T cells in long-lasting Graves disease. CDR3-region Arm-PCR and iRepertoire HTBI primers produced the TCR beta libraries. TCRdb recomputed calls from the multiplex PCR reads with MiXCR, one row per CDR3 protein. Found here are approximately 540,000 distinct CDR3 sequences, 12% of them singletons; the top ten hold about 8.3%. As to time point: newly diagnosed GD, antithyroid drugs for less than 3 months. PBMCs were the source of the RNA used for TCR sequencing. This sample was also put to use in a study of T cells in Graves' hyperthyroidism and ophthalmopathy.

This specimen was peripheral blood mononuclear cells (PBMCs), taken at new diagnosis, from a patient treated with antithyroid drugs. The receptors were sampled from a woman aged 25 to 39 with Graves disease.

As to this clonotype: At one boundary the junction diverges from the germline segment, which might be a read error. The V and J genes are TRBV7-8 and TRBJ2-2; D is perhaps TRBD1 (7 bases). This CDR3 is built from 13 residues. Germline V gene lookup returns CDR1 SGHVS and CDR2 FQNEAQ. CDR3 region: CAGRGVSTGELFF. The CDR3, as DNA: TGTGCCGGCAGGGGGGTCAGCACCGGGGAGCTGTTTTTT.

In this sample, this clonotype turned up many times. This sequence joins TRBV6-5 and TRBJ2-7, with D unresolved. The CDR3 runs to 14 residues. Per the germline V gene, CDR1 is MNHEY and CDR2 is SVGAGI. V was cut by 6 bases and J by 1 base, with 13 bases left in between. CDR3 amino acids: CASRYPGASYEQYF. The CDR3 nucleotides are TGTGCCAGCAGGTACCCGGGCGCTTCCTACGAGCAGTACTTC.

This clonotype was seen repeatedly, ten times or more. This chain connects TRBV27 to TRBJ1-1, with D perhaps matching TRBD1 (5 bases). The CDR3 extends over 15 amino acids. Germline CDR1 reads MNHEY; CDR2 reads SMNVEV (reference sequence). With 8 bases removed from V and 2 bases from J, the gap between germline ends came to 18 bases. The CDR3 sequence is CASGPWGGGNTEAFF. For the CDR3, the DNA is TGTGCCAGCGGCCCCTGGGGGGGGGGTAACACTGAAGCTTTCTTT.

This clonotype was seen ten or more times. The chain recombines TRBV9 with TRBJ1-1, with TRBD1 as a possible D gene (6 bases). The CDR3 covers 15 residues. Trimming pared 0 bases from V and 5 bases from J, leaving 14 bases between. The germline CDR1 and CDR2 sequences are SGDLS and YYNGEE. CDR3 residues: CASSVAGARGTEAFF. The CDR3 DNA sequence: TGTGCCAGCAGCGTAGCAGGGGCGAGAGGGACTGAAGCTTTCTTT.

This clonotype has a single count. The J gene is TRBJ1-5, the V gene TRBV5-6, with 7 bases aligning to TRBD1. The V and J ends lost 1 base and 0 bases, in that order; junction bases with no gene match: 10. The CDR3 is made up of 18 amino acids. Germline V gives CDR1 SGHDT, CDR2 YYEEEE. The CDR3 sequence: CASSLMGQIGISNQPQHF. As DNA, the CDR3 is TGTGCCAGCAGCTTGATGGGACAGATTGGAATTAGCAATCAGCCCCAGCATTTT.

There are many counts of this clonotype. This chain connects TRBV5-1 to TRBJ1-6; 7 positions agree with TRBD1. Germline-derived CDR1 and CDR2 are SGHRS and YFSETQ. This CDR3 contains 15 residues. The V gene end was trimmed by 0 bases and the J gene end by 9 bases; junction bases not matched to a gene: 6. The chain's CDR3 is CASSLVDRESSPLHF. CDR3 in DNA: TGCGCCAGCAGCTTGGTAGACAGGGAGAGTTCACCCCTCCACTTT.

This clonotype was recorded many times. The chain is built from TRBV11-2 and TRBJ1-2; D unclear. The CDR3 loop spans 13 amino acids. The germline CDR1 and CDR2 sequences are SGHAT and FQNNGV. Trimming left V 1 base short and J 7 bases short, with 10 bases between. CDR3 in DNA: TGTGCCAGCAGCTTAGTTCCCCTGGGTGGCTACACCTTC. This sequence encodes CASSLVPLGGYTF.

This clonotype has ten or more counts. The genes are TRBV18 and TRBJ1-2; 10 bases are a match to TRBD1. Per germline, CDR1 KGHSH and CDR2 LQKENI. Trimming at V came to 3 bases and at J to 8 bases, leaving 12 bases not matched to a gene. This CDR3 spans 16 amino acids. The CDR3 bases are TGTGCCAGCTCACCCGTCCCCTGGACAGGGGGTAAAGGCTACACCTTC. Translating gives CASSPVPWTGGKGYTF.

Details on this clonotype: A much larger clone lies a single base off, so this may be a read error. The chain has TRBV2 and TRBJ2-5, with D unresolved. Per germline, CDR1 SNHLY and CDR2 FYNNEI. With 4 bases removed from V and 11 bases from J, the gap between germline ends came to 8 bases. The CDR3 is made up of 10 amino acids. The CDR3 nucleotides are TGTGCCAGCAGTGTCCGTGAGCAGTACTTC. Amino acids: CASSVREQYF.

The V call is TRBV4-1, the J call TRBJ1-1; 7 positions match TRBD1. V dropped 2 bases and J dropped 0; count of bases not matched to a gene: 6. This CDR3 has 16 residues. Germline CDR1 and CDR2: MGHRA and YSYEKL. CDR3 loop: CASSQRQGFMNTEAFF. DNA for the CDR3: TGCGCCAGCAGCCAAAGACAGGGATTCATGAACACTGAAGCTTTCTTT.

There are many counts of this clonotype. V usage is TRBV5-1 and J usage is TRBJ2-5, with unresolved D. V lost 0 bases and J lost 5, with 14 bases in between. Germline V gene sequence: CDR1 SGHRS, CDR2 YFSETQ. The CDR3 covers 15 residues. CDR3 nucleotides: TGCGCCAGCAGCTTGGCTCCGACTTCTACGGAGACCCAGTACTTC. It codes for CASSLAPTSTETQYF.

This clonotype was detected only a few times. A read error is the likely source, as a far larger clone sits one nucleotide away. The CDR3 end shows no conserved phenylalanine or tryptophan, and so a read error is likely. The chain links TRBV12-3 or TRBV12-4 to TRBJ2-5; D is possibly TRBD1 (6 bases). With 3 bases removed from V and 4 bases from J, the gap between germline ends came to 6 bases. This CDR3 is 12 amino acids long. CDR3: CASSFRGETQYS. CDR3 in DNA: TGTGCCAGCAGTTTCAGGGGAGAGACCCAGTACTCC.

In this sample, this clonotype turned up a few times. The genes are TRBV4-1 and TRBJ2-3; TRBD2 aligns across 14 bases. CDR3 size: 17 residues. Germline trimming cut 1 base from V and 6 bases from J; bases unmatched to any gene: 6. The germline gives CDR1 MGHRA, CDR2 YSYEKL. The CDR3 loop is CASSQVGTSGSGDTQYF. CDR3 coding DNA: TGCGCCAGCAGCCAAGTCGGGACTAGCGGGAGTGGTGATACGCAGTATTTT.

This clonotype was observed a handful of times. This chain links TRBV7-9 with TRBJ2-5, with D perhaps assigned TRBD1 or TRBD2 (5 bases each). Germline-derived CDR1 and CDR2 are SEHNR and FQNEAQ (reference sequence). The length of the CDR3 is 16 residues. V was clipped by 5 bases and J by 3 bases, with 19 bases between them. CDR3 DNA sequence: TGTGCCAGCAGCCCTTGGGGGAGTAGTCGGGAAGAGACCCAGTACTTC. This translates into CASSPWGSSREETQYF.

The V gene is TRBV11-2, the J gene TRBJ2-5, with no clear D. V was shortened by 10 bases and J by 5 bases, with 23 bases between the two germline ends. The CDR3 is made up of 15 amino acids. Germline V CDR1 and CDR2: SGHAT, FQNNGV. CDR3 sequence reads: CATRLVAQTTETQYF. CDR3 DNA sequence: TGTGCCACCAGATTAGTAGCCCAGACCACGGAGACCCAGTACTTC.

V is TRBV9 and J is TRBJ2-5, with TRBD2 matching 13 bases. The V gene end was trimmed by 4 bases and the J gene end by 0 bases; junction bases not matched to a gene: 6. The CDR3 length is 17 residues. Germline lookup yields CDR1 SGDLS and CDR2 YYNGEE. The CDR3 is CASSPGTSGTYQETQYF. For the CDR3, the DNA is TGTGCCAGCAGCCCCGGGACTAGCGGGACGTACCAAGAGACCCAGTACTTC.

This clonotype was counted ten times or more. The V call is TRBV29-1, the J call TRBJ2-3; 7 bases fit TRBD2. V lost 7 bases to trimming and J lost 2 bases; unmatched junction nucleotides: 6. Germline values: CDR1 SQVTM, CDR2 ANQGSEA. The CDR3 consists of 13 residues. The CDR3 nucleotides are TGCAGCGCGTTCCTAGCGGTCACAGATACGCAGTATTTT. Its protein is CSAFLAVTDTQYF.

This clonotype was counted only a few times. The chain carries TRBV29-1 and TRBJ1-1; D might be TRBD1 (6 bases). CDR1 and CDR2 from the germline V gene are SQVTM and ANQGSEA. CDR3 length: 12 residues. The ends were cut back, 8 bases at V and 4 bases at J, with 14 bases in the middle. The CDR3 nucleotides are TGCAGCATATCAGGGGTCGGCACTGAAGCTTTCTTT. Its translation is CSISGVGTEAFF.

In this sample, this clonotype turned up a few times. CDR3 region: CASSVTSGSPYNEQFF. In DNA form, the CDR3 reads TGTGCCAGCAGTGTGACTAGCGGGAGTCCCTACAATGAGCAGTTCTTC. The chain recombines TRBV25-1 with TRBJ2-1; 12 nucleotides match TRBD2. Looked up from germline, CDR1 is MGHDK and CDR2 is SYGVNS. CDR3 length equals 16 residues. J was trimmed by 2 bases and V by 4 bases; bases with no gene match: 3.

This clonotype was found many times. The chain combines TRBV2 with TRBJ2-1; TRBD2 might be the D (6 bases). This CDR3 contains 13 residues. Trimming left V 4 bases short and J 3 bases short, with 7 bases between. CDR1 is SNHLY and CDR2 is FYNNEI in the germline V gene. CDR3 sequence (DNA): TGTGCCAGCAGTGTGCGGGACTACAATGAGCAGTTCTTC. Its protein is CASSVRDYNEQFF.

In its sample, this clonotype was seen many times. CDR3 nucleotides: TGCAGTGCTAGGAGGGCAGGGGAGTATGATAATTCACCCCTCCACTTT. Translating gives CSARRAGEYDNSPLHF. The gene calls are TRBV20-1 and TRBJ1-6; D may be TRBD1 (6 bases). With 3 bases removed from V and 5 bases from J, the gap between germline ends came to 17 bases. CDR3 length: 16 amino acids. Germline V gene lookup returns CDR1 DFQATT and CDR2 SNEGSKA (reference sequence).

Notes on this clonotype: A read error is possible here, since a much larger clone lies one base away. The V and J genes are TRBV4-2 and TRBJ2-3; no clear D gene. Germline CDR1 LGHNA, CDR2 YNFKEQ. Trimming took off 5 bases at V and 4 bases at J, with 16 bases between the two ends. This CDR3 has 15 amino acids. CDR3 bases: TGTGCCAGCAGCATAGGGAACTTTTCCCCAGATACGCAGTATTTT. Translated, it gives CASSIGNFSPDTQYF.

This clonotype has a count of ten or more. This chain uses TRBV12-3 or TRBV12-4 with TRBJ2-1; 15 bases line up with TRBD2. The CDR3 loop spans 14 amino acids. V shed 4 bases, J shed 9 bases, and the junction held 1 base outside the gene matches. The CDR3 reads CASSSGLAGGEQFF. The CDR3 DNA follows: TGTGCCAGCAGTTCGGGACTAGCGGGAGGTGAGCAGTTCTTC.

Many counts were recorded for this clonotype. V gene TRBV15 combines with J gene TRBJ2-3; 7 bases are shared with TRBD2. Trimming at V came to 5 bases and at J to 6 bases, leaving 11 bases not matched to a gene. The germline gives CDR1 LNHNV, CDR2 YYDKDF (reference sequence). CDR3 length: 15 residues. The CDR3 DNA is TGTGCCACCAGCCTATACCCCGGGAGGTTGGATACGCAGTATTTT. It specifies CATSLYPGRLDTQYF.

This clonotype was picked up many times. This chain links TRBV2 with TRBJ2-3; D is perhaps TRBD1 (6 bases). The CDR3 extends over 15 amino acids. Germline CDR1 is SNHLY and CDR2 is FYNNEI. V lost 0 bases and J 11 bases, leaving 18 bases between the germline ends. As DNA, the CDR3 is TGTGCCAGCAGTGAAGCCGCCGGACAGACCGTCAGGCAGTATTTT. Encoded protein: CASSEAAGQTVRQYF.

This clonotype was counted at least ten times. This chain connects TRBV9 to TRBJ2-5; 10 nucleotides match TRBD2. Germline V lookup: CDR1 SGDLS, CDR2 YYNGEE. V dropped 0 bases and J dropped 4; count of bases not matched to a gene: 6. The CDR3 has 16 residues. CDR3 amino acids: CASSVGLAGAPETQYF. CDR3 sequence (DNA): TGTGCCAGCAGCGTAGGGCTAGCGGGGGCCCCAGAGACCCAGTACTTC.

This clonotype was observed at least ten times. V usage is TRBV2 and J usage is TRBJ2-1; D is ambiguous. V dropped 6 bases and J dropped 4 bases, with 4 bases sitting between them. The CDR3 has 11 residues. Germline V lookup: CDR1 SNHLY, CDR2 FYNNEI. CDR3 nucleotides: TGTGCCAGCAGGAGATACAATGAGCAGTTCTTC. Translated, it gives CASRRYNEQFF.